The 8 T cell receptor beta chains given below trace back to one sample, sequenced in a study of shared clonotypes between healthy human individuals. Sequencing used immunoSEQ multiplex PCR; TCRdb keeps in-frame clones, though not all of them. The sample includes some 1 million clones, 75% of them seen just once. The specimen sequenced was memory CD4+ T cells sorted from blood. Stated subset: CD45RA-negative fraction. Receptors were obtained from a young man in good health.

This chain connects TRBV11-3 to TRBJ2-1; possibly TRBD1 or TRBD2 for D (5 bases each). Germline V gene lookup returns CDR1 SGHNT and CDR2 YENEEA. V lost 4 bases, J lost 16 bases, and 17 bases lay in between. This CDR3 has 12 amino acids. This CDR3 reads CASSSAGTVIFF. In DNA form, the CDR3 reads TGTGCCAGCAGCTCAGCCGGGACGGTGATATTCTTC. Full variable domain (remainder filled in from reference TRBV11-3 and TRBJ2-1): EAGVVQSPRYKIIEKKQPVAFWCNPISGHNTLYWYLQNLGQGPELLIRYENEEAVDDSQLPKDRFSAERLKGVDSTLKIQPAELGDSAVYLCASSSAGTVIFFGPGTRLTVL.

The V call is TRBV7-2, the J call TRBJ1-2; TRBD1 agrees at 7 bases. Losses at the gene ends were 4 bases for V and 8 bases for J; bases not matched to a gene: 7. There are 13 residues in the CDR3. Germline loops: CDR1 SGHTA, CDR2 FQGNSA. CDR3 protein: CASSYRTGHGYTF. For the CDR3, the DNA is TGTGCCAGCAGCTATAGGACAGGACACGGCTACACCTTC.

This chain links TRBV29-1 with TRBJ2-7; tentative D call: TRBD2 (6 bases). V was clipped by 4 bases and J by 6 bases, with 13 bases between them. The CDR3 sequence is 12 residues long. Germline V CDR1 and CDR2: SQVTM, ANQGSEA. In DNA, the CDR3 is TGCAGCGTTGTGGGCGCGGGACTCGAGCAGTACTTC. It encodes CSVVGAGLEQYF.

This rearrangement joins TRBV7-3 to TRBJ2-7; D gene ambiguous. The germline V gene encodes CDR1 SGHTA and CDR2 FQGTGA. This CDR3 is built from 15 residues. Trimming shortened V by 5 bases and J by 0 bases, and 14 bases separated the two germline ends. This CDR3 is CASSPPPADSYEQYF. CDR3 DNA: TGTGCCAGCAGCCCTCCCCCCGCCGACTCCTACGAGCAGTACTTC.

The V gene is TRBV30, the J gene TRBJ2-7, with D unclear. V was cut by 0 bases and J by 6 bases, with 15 bases left in between. The germline V gene encodes CDR1 GTSNPN and CDR2 SVGIG (reference sequence). The CDR3 has 14 residues. The CDR3 is CAWSVVRAVGEQYF. The CDR3, as DNA: TGTGCCTGGAGTGTAGTCCGCGCGGTAGGCGAGCAGTACTTC.

To note about this clone: The same CDR3 also results from other DNA sequences found in this sample. The chain recombines TRBV18 with TRBJ2-7; D perhaps matches TRBD2 (5 bases). Trimming stripped 6 bases from V and 1 base from J, with 13 bases between. In germline, CDR1 is KGHSH, CDR2 LQKENI. The CDR3 runs 14 residues. The CDR3 loop is CASSPRTGSYEQYF. CDR3 sequence (DNA): TGTGCCAGCTCTCCCAGGACTGGTTCCTACGAGCAGTACTTC.

On this clone itself: This sequence may be a read error, since a much larger clone differs from it by one base. The V and J genes are TRBV9 and TRBJ2-3; no clear D gene. CDR1 and CDR2 (germline): SGDLS, YYNGEE. Trimming pared 3 bases from V and 4 bases from J, leaving 3 bases between. The CDR3 runs to 11 residues. The CDR3 here is CASSAADTQYF. The CDR3 region has the DNA TGTGCCAGCAGCGCCGCAGATACGCAGTATTTT.

CDR3 sequence reads: CASSLSSPGGNQPQHF. The DNA for the CDR3 is TGTGCCAGCAGCTTGAGTTCTCCAGGCGGCAATCAGCCCCAGCATTTT. The chain employs TRBV5-6 and TRBJ1-5; D remains unclear. The V end was cut by 1 base, the J end by 2 bases, with 13 bases between. The CDR3 has 16 residues. Germline V gene data show CDR1 as SGHDT and CDR2 as YYEEEE. Looking up the rest from reference TRBV5-6 and TRBJ1-5 gives the full variable domain: DAGVTQSPTHLIKTRGQQVTLRCSPKSGHDTVSWYQQALGQGPQFIFQYYEEEERQRGNFPDRFSGHQFPNYSSELNVNALLLGDSALYLCASSLSSPGGNQPQHFGDGTRLSIL.